The 3 T cell receptor beta chains below were found in one sample sequenced in a study of Tregs in tolerant kidney transplant recipients. Produced via immunoSEQ multiplex PCR; TCRdb's table is partial and in-frame only. This table lists about 31,000 clones. The nonmyeloablative bone marrow transplants came from related graft donors, with transient mixed chimerism. The specimen was CD4+ T cells from blood (PBMCs), collected 24 months after the transplant. The receptors come from a human patient who received a combined kidney and bone marrow transplant. T cells may partly derive from the graft donor.

With regard to this clone: The read terminates 3 residues ahead of where the CDR3 ends, so the germline J gene completes it. The V call is TRBV12-3 or TRBV12-4, the J call TRBJ1-1, with D possibly matching TRBD1 (5 bases). The CDR3 is made up of 12 amino acids. CDR3 bases read: TGTGCCAGCAGCCGGGGGGAGTTGTGG. Residues: CASSRGELW. The full CDR3 protein is CASSRGELWAFF.

Points on this clone: The DNA ends 3 residues before the CDR3 does, and the rest of the CDR3 is filled in from the germline J gene. The gene calls are TRBV5-1 and TRBJ2-1; 7 positions match TRBD2. J lost 7 bases, V lost 6 bases, and 10 bases had no gene match. Germline-derived CDR1 and CDR2 are SGHRS and YFSETQ. The length of the CDR3 is 14 residues. The CDR3 DNA, read in part, is TGCGCCAGCAAAACTGGCGGGAGAGTGAATGAG. Protein: CASKTGGRVNE. The whole CDR3 reads CASKTGGRVNEQFF.

Remarks on this clone: The read comes to an end 3 residues before the CDR3 does, leaving the germline J gene to fill in the end. V and J are TRBV28 and TRBJ2-7; the match to TRBD1 covers 8 bases. The germline V gene has CDR1 MDHEN and CDR2 SYDVKM. Trimming took 6 bases from V and 5 from J; bases not matched to a gene: 9. The CDR3 length is 14 residues. The sequenced part of the CDR3 DNA is TGTGCCAGCAGCTCTGAGGACAGGGACGACGAG. It is translated as CASSSEDRDDE. The whole CDR3 reads CASSSEDRDDEQYF.